The 12 T cell receptor beta chains listed next were all sequenced from one sample in a study of CD8+ T cells in alopecia areata. RNA was isolated and reverse transcribed to cDNA, the sequencing template. Some clones are missing from TCRdb's copy, which holds only in-frame ones; the method was immunoSEQ multiplex PCR. The table includes approximately 89,000 clones, 45% to 60% detected once. Sequences were obtained from NKG2D-high CD8+ T cells sorted from blood. These receptor sequences come from a human donor with alopecia areata.

The chain joins TRBV4-1 to TRBJ2-7, with no clear D. The CDR3 spans 15 residues. V was shortened by 4 bases and J by 2 bases, with 15 bases between the two germline ends. Per germline, CDR1 MGHRA and CDR2 YSYEKL. The CDR3 loop reads CASSLELPGPYEQYF. The CDR3 region has the DNA TGCGCCAGCAGCCTAGAATTGCCTGGTCCCTACGAGCAGTACTTC.

V gene TRBV4-2 combines with J gene TRBJ2-7; tentatively, D is TRBD1 (8 bases). The length of the CDR3 is 14 residues. Germline V CDR1 and CDR2: LGHNA, YNFKEQ. The germline V and J ends were trimmed by 5 bases and 6 bases, with 17 bases remaining between them. CDR3 region: CASSIRTGGGEQYF. Written as DNA, the CDR3 is TGTGCCAGCAGCATACGTACAGGGGGGGGCGAGCAGTACTTC.

The V gene is TRBV2, the J gene TRBJ2-3; 8 positions match TRBD1. The CDR3 extends over 15 amino acids. J lost 5 bases, V lost 0 bases, and 4 bases had no gene match. Germline values: CDR1 SNHLY, CDR2 FYNNEI. CDR3 sequence: CASSEADRGGDTQYF. In DNA, the CDR3 is TGTGCCAGCAGTGAAGCCGACAGGGGAGGAGATACGCAGTATTTT.

The V gene is TRBV11-2, the J gene TRBJ2-1; 9 bases agree with TRBD2. CDR3 size: 15 residues. V lost 4 bases, J lost 6 bases, and 7 bases stayed unmatched. Germline V lookup: CDR1 SGHAT, CDR2 FQNNGV. In nucleotides, the CDR3 is TGTGCCAGCAGCTCCCCGGGACTAGCAGGCAATGAGCAGTTCTTC. This gives the protein CASSSPGLAGNEQFF.

The rearrangement links TRBV2 to TRBJ2-2, with 7 positions matching TRBD1. CDR3 length equals 14 residues. V was pared by 11 bases and J by 4 bases, with 10 bases of the junction left unmatched. The V gene's germline CDR1 is SNHLY and CDR2 FYNNEI. Here the CDR3 reads CAAATGASTGELFF. CDR3 DNA: TGTGCCGCGGCAACAGGGGCCTCCACCGGGGAGCTGTTTTTT.

This clone was picked up a small number of times. The chain is built from TRBV29-1 and TRBJ2-7; a weak D match, TRBD2 (5 bases). The CDR3 covers 14 residues. The V end was cut by 1 base, the J end by 3 bases, with 13 bases between. Looked up from germline, CDR1 is SQVTM and CDR2 is ANQGSEA. This chain's CDR3 is CSVEVGSENYEQYF. In nucleotides, the CDR3 is TGCAGCGTTGAAGTTGGTAGCGAGAACTACGAGCAGTACTTC.

The gene calls are TRBV7-2 and TRBJ2-1; D is tentatively TRBD1 or TRBD2 (5 bases each). Germline V gene sequence: CDR1 SGHTA, CDR2 FQGNSA. The CDR3 extends over 13 amino acids. V lost 1 base, J lost 9 bases, and 10 bases lay in between. Written as DNA, the CDR3 is TGTGCCAGCAGCTTAGGAGGGGCTAGTGAGCAGTTCTTC. It codes for CASSLGGASEQFF.

This chain connects TRBV6-1 to TRBJ1-1, with a possible D match to TRBD1 (5 bases). Trimming took 7 bases from V and 1 from J, leaving 10 bases between them. The V gene's germline CDR1 is MNHNS and CDR2 SASEGT. The CDR3 totals 13 residues. CDR3 sequence (DNA): TGTGCCAGCACTCCGGACACGAACACTGAAGCTTTCTTT. Its translation: CASTPDTNTEAFF.

In the case of this clone: Compared with germline, one end of the junction differs, possibly owing to a read error. The V gene is TRBV6-1, the J gene TRBJ2-3; TRBD2 aligns across 8 bases. Germline V CDR1 and CDR2: MNHNS, SASEGT. The CDR3 has 15 residues. The chain's CDR3 is CASREAGVYTDTQYF. CDR3 DNA sequence: TGTGCCAGCAGGGAAGCGGGGGTCTACACAGATACGCAGTATTTT.

The V gene is TRBV29-1, the J gene TRBJ2-5; 8 bases line up with TRBD1. The CDR3 has 14 residues. The V gene's germline CDR1 is SQVTM and CDR2 ANQGSEA. The trim removed 6 bases at V and 5 bases at J, leaving 11 bases unmatched. CDR3 bases: TGCAGCGTCCTGCAGCCGACAGGGGAGGAGACCCAGTACTTC. Protein product: CSVLQPTGEETQYF.

This sequence joins TRBV27 and TRBJ2-5, with D uncertain. The CDR3 loop spans 12 amino acids. The ends were cut back, 6 bases at V and 9 bases at J, with 14 bases in the middle. In germline, CDR1 is MNHEY, CDR2 SMNVEV (reference sequence). For the CDR3, the DNA is TGTGCCAGCAGGCCTCGAAAAGGGTCCCAGTACTTC. Protein: CASRPRKGSQYF.

V is TRBV2 and J is TRBJ2-5, with D perhaps matching TRBD1 (5 bases). V lost 7 bases, J lost 5 bases, and 11 bases lay in between. Germline CDR1 reads SNHLY; CDR2 reads FYNNEI. The CDR3 runs 12 residues. Written as DNA, the CDR3 is TGTGCCAGCATGGGGCTCGGGGAGACCCAGTACTTC. This sequence encodes CASMGLGETQYF.